The rows below give T cell receptor beta chains drawn from one sample of a study of post-analysis software for immune sequencing data. TCRdb passed the PCR reads through MiXCR, listing each CDR3 protein once. The data contain around 180,000 distinct CDR3 sequences, about 32% of them singletons. The sequenced material came from blood. Receptors originate from a girl aged 5-17 years with multiple sclerosis. Both conserved end residues are part of each CDR3. A D gene is named only where the DNA matches it firmly. For some rows the clone size is stated as once, few or many, or as a class when expanded; others skip it.

size: .; V: TRBV5-1; D: .; J: TRBJ1-2; DNA: TGCGCCAGCAACACCGGCAGCACCACCTATGGCTACACCTTC; CDR3: CASNTGSTTYGYTF
size: many; V: TRBV18; D: .; J: TRBJ1-2; DNA: TGTGCCAGCTCACCACCGAGGCGGATTGGCTACACCTTC; CDR3: CASSPPRRIGYTF
size: few; V: TRBV12-3/TRBV12-4; D: .; J: TRBJ2-1; DNA: TGTGCCAGCAGTTTTCTGGCAGGAACCTACAATGAGCAGTTCTTC; CDR3: CASSFLAGTYNEQFF
size: .; V: TRBV4-1; D: .; J: TRBJ2-7; DNA: TGCGCCAGCAGCCCCAATCCGGGAACAGCGCTCTACGGGCAGTACTTC; CDR3: CASSPNPGTALYGQYF
size: .; V: TRBV20-1; D: .; J: TRBJ2-3; DNA: TGCAGTGCTAGAGACCCTCCTAGCACAGATACGCAGTATTTT; CDR3: CSARDPPSTDTQYF
size: .; V: TRBV20-1; D: TRBD2; J: TRBJ2-1; DNA: TGCAGTGCTCCCGCCGGGACTAGCCTCAATGAGCAGTTCTTC; CDR3: CSAPAGTSLNEQFF
size: once; V: TRBV28; D: .; J: TRBJ1-2; DNA: TGTGCCAGCAGTTCCTATGAGGGCGAAGGGATTCCCTATGGCTACACCTTC; CDR3: CASSSYEGEGIPYGYTF
size: many; V: TRBV20-1; D: .; J: TRBJ2-3; DNA: TGCAGTGCTATTGACGCAGATACGCAGTATTTT; CDR3: CSAIDADTQYF
size: few; V: TRBV6-1; D: TRBD1; J: TRBJ2-7; DNA: TGTGCCAGCAGTGCCAGGGACAGGGTCCACGAGCAGTACTTC; CDR3: CASSARDRVHEQYF
size: few; V: TRBV5-1; D: .; J: TRBJ1-2; DNA: TGCGCCAGCAGCTTGGGTGGCGGAACGAGCTATGGCTACACCTTC; CDR3: CASSLGGGTSYGYTF
size: many; V: TRBV6-2/TRBV6-3; D: TRBD2; J: TRBJ2-5; DNA: TGTGCCAGCAGTTACTCGATCTCGAGTAGCGGGTACCAAGAGACCCAGTACTTC; CDR3: CASSYSISSSGYQETQYF
size: .; V: TRBV18; D: .; J: TRBJ1-5; DNA: TGTGCCAGCTCACCATCACCCGGCAATCAGCCCCAGCATTTT; CDR3: CASSPSPGNQPQHF
size: .; V: TRBV7-9; D: TRBD2; J: TRBJ2-7; DNA: TGTGCCAGCAGCCGAGGACTAGCGGGAGAATCGGGCGAGCAGTACTTC; CDR3: CASSRGLAGESGEQYF
size: many; V: TRBV7-9; D: .; J: TRBJ2-5; DNA: TGTGCCAGCAGCTTTTTGAGTGGGGCTGCAGAGACCCAGTACTTC; CDR3: CASSFLSGAAETQYF
size: many; V: TRBV12-3/TRBV12-4; D: .; J: TRBJ1-2; DNA: TGTGCCAGCAGTTACGTTATTGGTTCACACTATGGCTACACCTTC; CDR3: CASSYVIGSHYGYTF
size: many; V: TRBV5-1; D: TRBD1; J: TRBJ2-3; DNA: TGCGCCAGCAGCGTGGGGGACAGTGCTACAGATACGCAGTATTTT; CDR3: CASSVGDSATDTQYF
size: .; V: TRBV29-1; D: TRBD1; J: TRBJ1-4; DNA: TGCAGCGCCCTGTCAGGGGGACGGTTTTTT; CDR3: CSALSGGRFF
size: many; V: TRBV5-1; D: .; J: TRBJ2-1; DNA: TGCGCCAGCAGCTTGGCATTCGGGGGAGATGAGCAGTTCTTC; CDR3: CASSLAFGGDEQFF
size: .; V: TRBV27; D: TRBD1; J: TRBJ1-4; DNA: TGTGCCAGCAGTCCGGGACAGAGATACGAAAAACTGTTTTTT; CDR3: CASSPGQRYEKLFF
size: many; V: TRBV20-1; D: TRBD2; J: TRBJ2-7; DNA: TGCAGTGCCACCGGTACTAGCGGGTGGAGAGCCTACGAGCAGTACTTC; CDR3: CSATGTSGWRAYEQYF
size: .; V: TRBV4-1; D: TRBD1; J: TRBJ1-1; DNA: TGCGCCAGCAGCCGATTTGACAGGGGTTTGACTGAAGCTTTCTTT; CDR3: CASSRFDRGLTEAFF
size: few; V: TRBV28; D: .; J: TRBJ1-1; DNA: TGTGCCAGCAGTTTATCAGGGTACAACACTGAAGCTTTCTTT; CDR3: CASSLSGYNTEAFF
size: .; V: TRBV18; D: TRBD2; J: TRBJ2-5; DNA: TGTGCCGGCTCACCGGTCGGACTAGCGGGGGAAGAGACCCAGTACTTC; CDR3: CAGSPVGLAGEETQYF
size: few; V: TRBV5-6; D: .; J: TRBJ2-7; DNA: TGTGCCAGCAGCTTGGCTAGCGTTACCTACGAGCAGTACTTC; CDR3: CASSLASVTYEQYF
size: few; V: TRBV19; D: .; J: TRBJ1-1; DNA: TGTGCCAGTAGTATTGGGAGTGAAGCTTTCTTT; CDR3: CASSIGSEAFF
size: many; V: TRBV5-1; D: .; J: TRBJ2-7; DNA: TGCGCCAGCAGCTTGGACTCCAATTCCTTAGGGGAGCAGTACTTC; CDR3: CASSLDSNSLGEQYF
size: many; V: TRBV6-5; D: .; J: TRBJ2-7; DNA: TGTGCCAGCAGTTACTCGAAAGAGCCACTAGTGCCGTCCTACGAGCAGTACTTC; CDR3: CASSYSKEPLVPSYEQYF
size: many; V: TRBV10-2; D: TRBD2; J: TRBJ2-1; DNA: TGCGCCAGCACCCGGACTAGCGGGAGGGGTGAGCAGTTCTTC; CDR3: CASTRTSGRGEQFF
size: many; V: TRBV7-2; D: .; J: TRBJ1-2; DNA: TGTGCCAGCAGCTTCGGGACTGCCGTTGTTGGCTACACCTTC; CDR3: CASSFGTAVVGYTF
size: once; V: TRBV27; D: .; J: TRBJ2-4; DNA: TGTGCCAGCAGTTTAGTTGCAGGGGTCGGAAACATTCAGTACTTC; CDR3: CASSLVAGVGNIQYF
size: .; V: TRBV7-3; D: TRBD1; J: TRBJ1-1; DNA: TGTGCCAGCAGCTCCGGACAGGGCGGAATCACTGAAGCTTTCTTT; CDR3: CASSSGQGGITEAFF
size: .; V: TRBV12-3/TRBV12-4; D: TRBD2; J: TRBJ2-7; DNA: TGTGCCAGCAGTGCGGGCGGGACTAGGTGGACTCCCGAGCAGTACTTC; CDR3: CASSAGGTRWTPEQYF
size: .; V: TRBV12-3/TRBV12-4; D: .; J: TRBJ1-2; DNA: TGTGCCAGCAGAGGCCTGAACTATGGCTACACCTTC; CDR3: CASRGLNYGYTF
size: .; V: TRBV7-9; D: .; J: TRBJ2-1; DNA: TGTGCCAGCAGCCTACCCCTCAACAATGAGCAGTTCTTC; CDR3: CASSLPLNNEQFF
size: .; V: TRBV5-1; D: .; J: TRBJ1-1; DNA: TGCGCCAGCAGCTTGGCCGGGTTTAGGGAGGACACTGAAGCTTTCTTT; CDR3: CASSLAGFREDTEAFF
size: many; V: TRBV7-2; D: .; J: TRBJ2-3; DNA: TGTGCCAGCAGCTCGGAGTTCCAAGATACGCAGTATTTT; CDR3: CASSSEFQDTQYF
size: few; V: TRBV6-6; D: TRBD2; J: TRBJ2-7; DNA: TGTGCCAGCAGTTACTCACCGGGACTAGTAATTGACGAGCAGTACTTC; CDR3: CASSYSPGLVIDEQYF
size: many; V: TRBV7-3; D: TRBD2; J: TRBJ2-3; DNA: TGTGCCAGCAGCTTGGGACTAGCGACAGATACGCAGTATTTT; CDR3: CASSLGLATDTQYF
size: few; V: TRBV7-2; D: TRBD2; J: TRBJ2-2; DNA: TGTGCCAGCAGCCTCGTCGGCGGGAGTGTCACCGGGGAGCTGTTTTTT; CDR3: CASSLVGGSVTGELFF
size: few; V: TRBV9; D: .; J: TRBJ2-7; DNA: TGTGCCAGCAGCGCAGGCCGGGGGGCGAGCAAGTACGAGCAGTACTTC; CDR3: CASSAGRGASKYEQYF
size: .; V: TRBV20-1; D: .; J: TRBJ1-1; DNA: TGCAGTGCTAGACGACAGAGGAACACTGAAGCTTTCTTT; CDR3: CSARRQRNTEAFF
size: .; V: TRBV20-1; D: .; J: TRBJ2-2; DNA: TGCAGTGCTACCACCGGGACTTCAGGCACCGGGGAGCTGTTTTTT; CDR3: CSATTGTSGTGELFF
size: many; V: TRBV29-1; D: .; J: TRBJ2-1; DNA: TGCAGCGTTACGCCCCTTGTAAGGGGTGAGCAGTTCTTC; CDR3: CSVTPLVRGEQFF
size: .; V: TRBV13; D: TRBD2; J: TRBJ2-3; DNA: TGTGCCAGCAGCTTTCCCCCAGGGGGACTAGCGGGAGGTCCGGATACGCAGTATTTT; CDR3: CASSFPPGGLAGGPDTQYF